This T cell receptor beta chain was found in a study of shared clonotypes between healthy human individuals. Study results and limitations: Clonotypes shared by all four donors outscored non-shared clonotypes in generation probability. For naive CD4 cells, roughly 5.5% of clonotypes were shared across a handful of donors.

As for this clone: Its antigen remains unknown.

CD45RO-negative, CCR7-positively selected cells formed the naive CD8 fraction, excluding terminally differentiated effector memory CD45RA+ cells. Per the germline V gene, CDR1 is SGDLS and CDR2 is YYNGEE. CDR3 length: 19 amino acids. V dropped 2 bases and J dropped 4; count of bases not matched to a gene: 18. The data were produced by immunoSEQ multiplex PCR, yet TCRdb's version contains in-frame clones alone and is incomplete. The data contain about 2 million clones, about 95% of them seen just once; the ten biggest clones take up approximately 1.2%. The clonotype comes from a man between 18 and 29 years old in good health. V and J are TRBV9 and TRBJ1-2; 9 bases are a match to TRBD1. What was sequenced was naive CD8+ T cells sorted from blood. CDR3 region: CASSVYREGQGAFGYGYTF. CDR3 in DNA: TGTGCCAGCAGCGTTTACCGAGAGGGACAGGGAGCTTTCGGCTATGGCTACACCTTC.